The rows below give T cell receptor beta chains drawn from one sample of a study of T cell repertoires in cytomegalovirus infection. From the reads, TCRdb called clonotypes with MiXCR, one entry per CDR3 protein. This sample has 200,000 to 300,000 distinct CDR3 sequences, with roughly 9.1% found just once. The sequenced sample consisted of PBMCs. These receptors all stem from a human donor in good health (CMV status not recorded). Some clones in this sample may be carry-over from other donors' samples. Both conserved end residues are part of each CDR3. Each record gives: CDR3 protein, CDR3 DNA, J gene, D gene, clone size, V gene. A D gene is named only where the DNA matches it firmly. Clone size, where shown, is once, few, many, or a class for clones that have expanded.

CASGRFGTGKGEQYF	TGTGCCAGCGGAAGGTTCGGCACAGGTAAAGGCGAGCAGTACTTC	TRBJ2-7	NA	many	TRBV6-5
CASSFFPENYGYTF	TGTGCCAGCAGCTTCTTTCCAGAGAACTATGGCTACACCTTC	TRBJ1-2	NA	many	TRBV7-2
CAWSLWGGRNTEAFF	TGTGCCTGGAGTCTCTGGGGAGGCAGGAACACTGAAGCTTTCTTT	TRBJ1-1	NA	many	TRBV30
CASSPGAPMNTEAFF	TGTGCCAGCAGCCCAGGGGCACCTATGAACACTGAAGCTTTCTTT	TRBJ1-1	NA	few	TRBV28
CASPESGAVNEQFF	TGTGCCAGCCCAGAGTCGGGGGCGGTGAATGAGCAGTTCTTC	TRBJ2-1	NA	many	TRBV25-1
CSARGEGDQPQHF	TGCAGTGCTAGGGGTGAGGGGGACCAGCCCCAGCATTTT	TRBJ1-5	NA	few	TRBV20-1
CASSRISGGAYNEQFF	TGTGCCAGCAGCCGAATAAGCGGGGGGGCCTACAATGAGCAGTTCTTC	TRBJ2-1	TRBD2	many	TRBV6-5
CASNEDLLTMYF	TGTGCCAGCAACGAGGACCTACTAACAATGTACTTC	TRBJ2-7	NA	few	TRBV6-2/TRBV6-3
CASTTRDRNQPQHF	TGTGCCAGCACTACCCGGGACAGGAATCAGCCCCAGCATTTT	TRBJ1-5	TRBD1	few	TRBV2
CSAGGDGNYGYTF	TGCAGTGCGGGAGGGGACGGCAACTATGGCTACACCTTC	TRBJ1-2	NA	NA	TRBV20-1
CASSLWSGVEDRTQSVGYTF	TGTGCCAGCAGTTTATGGAGCGGAGTTGAAGACAGGACCCAAAGTGTCGGCTACACCTTC	TRBJ1-2	NA	few	TRBV28
CASSLLRGSNQPQHF	TGTGCCAGCAGCTTACTCCGGGGGAGCAATCAGCCCCAGCATTTT	TRBJ1-5	NA	few	TRBV7-2
CASSQGLVFDSNQPQHF	TGTGCCAGCAGCCAAGGCTTGGTATTCGATAGCAATCAGCCCCAGCATTTT	TRBJ1-5	NA	NA	TRBV4-2
CASSLSGYTDTQYF	TGTGCCAGCAGTTTATCAGGGTACACAGATACGCAGTATTTT	TRBJ2-3	NA	many	TRBV27
CASSLAEGSSYGYTF	TGTGCCAGCAGCTTAGCAGAGGGGAGTTCCTATGGCTACACCTTC	TRBJ1-2	NA	few	TRBV7-9
CASSLWTEVNEQFF	TGTGCCAGCAGCTTATGGACAGAAGTAAATGAGCAGTTCTTC	TRBJ2-1	NA	many	TRBV7-9
CASSPSLLYGYTF	TGTGCCAGCAGCCCGAGCCTTCTTTATGGCTACACCTTC	TRBJ1-2	NA	many	TRBV7-6
CATSRRVDGTEAFF	TGTGCCACCAGCAGAAGAGTCGACGGCACTGAAGCTTTCTTT	TRBJ1-1	NA	few	TRBV15
CAISLRETDTQYF	TGTGCCATCAGTCTCCGGGAGACAGATACGCAGTATTTT	TRBJ2-3	NA	few	TRBV10-3
CASTQRSEYTEAFF	TGTGCCAGCACCCAGAGGAGTGAGTACACTGAAGCTTTCTTT	TRBJ1-1	NA	once	TRBV6-2/TRBV6-3
CASSEAGTGTYGYTF	TGTGCCAGCAGTGAAGCAGGGACAGGGACATATGGCTACACCTTC	TRBJ1-2	TRBD1	many	TRBV6-1
CASSPYGGANSPLHF	TGTGCCAGCTCACCATACGGGGGGGCGAATTCACCCCTCCACTTT	TRBJ1-6	NA	NA	TRBV18
CASSSSGMAYEQYF	TGTGCCAGCAGCTCTAGCGGCATGGCCTACGAGCAGTACTTC	TRBJ2-7	TRBD2	many	TRBV12-3/TRBV12-4
CASSLVQINYGYTF	TGTGCCAGCAGTTTAGTACAGATAAACTATGGCTACACCTTC	TRBJ1-2	NA	few	TRBV28
CASSRRLAGRTDTQYF	TGTGCCAGCAGTCGCAGACTAGCGGGACGCACAGATACGCAGTATTTT	TRBJ2-3	TRBD2	many	TRBV6-2/TRBV6-3
CASSVEQGGSAFF	TGTGCCAGCAGCGTAGAACAGGGAGGGTCAGCTTTCTTT	TRBJ1-1	NA	many	TRBV7-2
CASSPVGLAGPYEQYF	TGTGCCAGCAGTCCCGTAGGACTAGCGGGACCCTACGAGCAGTACTTC	TRBJ2-7	TRBD2	many	TRBV27
CATSAGYPGTPGTEAFF	TGTGCCACCAGCGCGGGATACCCCGGGACCCCGGGGACTGAAGCTTTCTTT	TRBJ1-1	NA	many	TRBV15
CASSLQGSKNIQYF	TGTGCCAGCAGCCTACAGGGTTCCAAAAACATTCAGTACTTC	TRBJ2-4	NA	few	TRBV7-2
CASSERLYSYGYTF	TGCGCCAGCAGTGAACGCCTTTATTCCTATGGCTACACCTTC	TRBJ1-2	NA	many	TRBV10-2
CASSIPGTVGDTQYF	TGTGCCAGTAGTATTCCTGGGACAGTAGGAGATACGCAGTATTTT	TRBJ2-3	TRBD1	few	TRBV19
CASSPTSGRANEQFF	TGTGCCAGCAGCCCGACTAGCGGGAGAGCCAATGAGCAGTTCTTC	TRBJ2-1	TRBD2	NA	TRBV7-6
CASSSGAVGIDTQYF	TGTGCCAGCAGCTCGGGAGCAGTGGGCATAGATACGCAGTATTTT	TRBJ2-3	NA	NA	TRBV11-3
CASSITGGDEQFF	TGTGCCAGTAGTATAACCGGTGGTGATGAGCAGTTCTTC	TRBJ2-1	NA	NA	TRBV19
CASSLTSGRLDTQYF	TGTGCCAGCAGCCTGACTAGCGGGAGGTTAGATACGCAGTATTTT	TRBJ2-3	TRBD2	many	TRBV27
CASSRGTRSEETQYF	TGTGCCAGCAGTAGGGGGACACGGAGCGAGGAGACCCAGTACTTC	TRBJ2-5	NA	many	TRBV12-3/TRBV12-4
CASSLQPGGEAFF	TGTGCCAGCAGCCTACAGCCTGGAGGTGAAGCTTTCTTT	TRBJ1-1	NA	many	TRBV7-3
CASRDTGSSYEQYF	TGTGCCAGCAGGGACACAGGGAGCTCCTACGAGCAGTACTTC	TRBJ2-7	NA	few	TRBV6-6
CASSRDYGYTF	TGTGCCAGCAGCCGTGACTATGGCTACACCTTC	TRBJ1-2	NA	many	TRBV7-2
CASSLNRGYTGELFF	TGTGCCAGCAGCTTGAACAGGGGTTACACCGGGGAGCTGTTTTTT	TRBJ2-2	TRBD1	many	TRBV7-8
CASSPGYSNQPQHF	TGTGCCAGCAGCCCAGGGTACAGCAATCAGCCCCAGCATTTT	TRBJ1-5	NA	many	TRBV7-2
CASSPLGGFNEKLFF	TGTGCCAGCAGCCCATTGGGGGGGTTTAATGAAAAACTGTTTTTT	TRBJ1-4	NA	many	TRBV7-8
CSASPSLLVGYTF	TGCAGTGCTAGTCCCAGCCTGCTCGTGGGCTACACCTTC	TRBJ1-2	NA	NA	TRBV20-1
CATSDSPGLAGVGSETQYF	TGTGCCACCAGTGATTCCCCGGGACTAGCGGGGGTCGGGTCGGAGACCCAGTACTTC	TRBJ2-5	TRBD2	NA	TRBV24-1
CASSLSGRADNEQFF	TGTGCCAGCAGTTTAAGCGGGAGAGCTGACAATGAGCAGTTCTTC	TRBJ2-1	TRBD2	many	TRBV12-3/TRBV12-4
CASSHRTSGGGTGELFF	TGTGCCAGCAGCCACCGGACTAGCGGGGGAGGCACCGGGGAGCTGTTTTTT	TRBJ2-2	TRBD2	many	TRBV7-8
CASTGLAGGMSSYNEQFF	TGTGCCAGCACAGGACTAGCGGGAGGGATGAGCTCCTACAATGAGCAGTTCTTC	TRBJ2-1	TRBD2	many	TRBV5-6
CASSLFGTEAFF	TGTGCCAGCAGTTTATTTGGTACTGAAGCTTTCTTT	TRBJ1-1	NA	many	TRBV28
CSGEGTPSGNEQFF	TGCAGCGGGGAGGGGACTCCTTCGGGGAATGAGCAGTTCTTC	TRBJ2-1	TRBD2	NA	TRBV29-1
CASSQDALRGDVPFF	TGTGCCAGCAGCCAAGATGCCCTCCGAGGGGACGTGCCGTTCTTC	TRBJ2-1	NA	many	TRBV4-2
CASSPGGGAVYGYTF	TGCGCCAGCAGCCCCGGAGGGGGGGCGGTCTATGGCTACACCTTC	TRBJ1-2	NA	many	TRBV5-1
CATSDLRGRTLYNEQFF	TGTGCCACCAGTGATTTGCGCGGTCGGACCCTCTACAATGAGCAGTTCTTC	TRBJ2-1	NA	NA	TRBV24-1
CASRRSGQGLTEAFF	TGTGCCAGCAGGCGAAGCGGACAGGGGCTCACTGAAGCTTTCTTT	TRBJ1-1	TRBD1	NA	TRBV12-3/TRBV12-4
CSALQGGAADGYTF	TGCAGCGCTCTTCAGGGGGGCGCAGCTGATGGCTACACCTTC	TRBJ1-2	TRBD1	NA	TRBV29-1
CASSYRDRGYEQYF	TGTGCCAGCAGTTACCGGGACAGGGGCTACGAGCAGTACTTC	TRBJ2-7	TRBD1	NA	TRBV6-2/TRBV6-3
CASSLEGGRSYNEQFF	TGTGCCAGCAGCTTAGAAGGGGGAAGGTCCTACAATGAGCAGTTCTTC	TRBJ2-1	NA	many	TRBV7-2
CASSFPRRRESATGELFF	TGTGCCAGCAGTTTCCCCCGTCGCCGAGAATCGGCCACCGGGGAGCTGTTTTTT	TRBJ2-2	NA	NA	TRBV28
CASSSTRKNTEAFF	TGTGCCAGCAGCTCAACAAGGAAGAACACTGAAGCTTTCTTT	TRBJ1-1	NA	many	TRBV7-2
CASKEQVREKLFF	TGTGCCAGCAAAGAGCAGGTCCGAGAAAAACTGTTTTTT	TRBJ1-4	NA	many	TRBV28
CASGPPGGPGEQYF	TGCGCCAGCGGTCCACCGGGAGGGCCGGGAGAGCAGTACTTC	TRBJ2-7	TRBD2	NA	TRBV5-1